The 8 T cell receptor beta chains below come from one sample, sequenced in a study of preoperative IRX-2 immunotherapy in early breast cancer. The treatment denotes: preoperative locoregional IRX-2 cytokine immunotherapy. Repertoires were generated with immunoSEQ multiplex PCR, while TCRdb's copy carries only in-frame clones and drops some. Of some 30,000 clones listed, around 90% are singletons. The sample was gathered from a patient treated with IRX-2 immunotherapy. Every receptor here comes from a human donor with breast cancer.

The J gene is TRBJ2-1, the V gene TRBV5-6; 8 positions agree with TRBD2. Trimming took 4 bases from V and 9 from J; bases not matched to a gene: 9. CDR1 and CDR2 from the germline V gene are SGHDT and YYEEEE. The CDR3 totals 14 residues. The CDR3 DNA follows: TGTGCCAGCAGCCGTCCCGGGACTAGTGGTGAGCAGTTCTTC. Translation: CASSRPGTSGEQFF.

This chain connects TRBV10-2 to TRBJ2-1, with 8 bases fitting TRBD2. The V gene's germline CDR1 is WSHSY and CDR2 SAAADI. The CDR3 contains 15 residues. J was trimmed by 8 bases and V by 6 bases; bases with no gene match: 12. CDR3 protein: CASRAGTRGLYEQFF. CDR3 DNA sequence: TGCGCCAGCAGAGCCGGGACTAGAGGTCTCTATGAGCAGTTCTTC.

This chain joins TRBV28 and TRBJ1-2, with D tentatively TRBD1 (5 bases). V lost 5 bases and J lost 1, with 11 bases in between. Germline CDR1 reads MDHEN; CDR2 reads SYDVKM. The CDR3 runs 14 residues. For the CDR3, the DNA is TGTGCCAGCAGTACCTCGGGGGATAACTATGGCTACACCTTC. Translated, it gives CASSTSGDNYGYTF.

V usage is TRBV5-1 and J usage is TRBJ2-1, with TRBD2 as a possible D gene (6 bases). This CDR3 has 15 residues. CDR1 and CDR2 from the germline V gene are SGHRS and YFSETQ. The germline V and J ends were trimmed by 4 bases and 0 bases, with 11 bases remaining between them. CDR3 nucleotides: TGCGCCAGCAGCCCCCAGACTAGCTCCTACAATGAGCAGTTCTTC. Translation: CASSPQTSSYNEQFF.

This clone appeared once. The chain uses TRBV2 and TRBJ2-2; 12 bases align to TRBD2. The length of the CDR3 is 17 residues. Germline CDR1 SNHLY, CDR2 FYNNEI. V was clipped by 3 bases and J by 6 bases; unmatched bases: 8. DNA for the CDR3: TGTGCCAGCAGTGATTGGGGGACTAGCGGGTTATCCGGGGAGCTGTTTTTT. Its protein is CASSDWGTSGLSGELFF.

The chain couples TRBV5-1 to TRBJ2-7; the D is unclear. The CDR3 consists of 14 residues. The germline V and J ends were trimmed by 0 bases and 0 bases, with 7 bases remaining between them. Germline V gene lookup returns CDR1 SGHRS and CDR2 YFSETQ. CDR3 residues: CASSLASSSYEQYF. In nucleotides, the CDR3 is TGCGCCAGCAGCTTGGCCAGTAGCTCCTACGAGCAGTACTTC.

CDR3 region: CASGRGNNEKLFF. CDR3 nucleotides: TGTGCCAGCGGCAGGGGGAATAATGAAAAACTGTTTTTT. The V and J genes are TRBV9 and TRBJ1-4; 7 bases align to TRBD1. The CDR3 extends over 13 amino acids. Germline CDR1 SGDLS, CDR2 YYNGEE. V lost 7 bases, J lost 4 bases, and 4 bases stayed unmatched.

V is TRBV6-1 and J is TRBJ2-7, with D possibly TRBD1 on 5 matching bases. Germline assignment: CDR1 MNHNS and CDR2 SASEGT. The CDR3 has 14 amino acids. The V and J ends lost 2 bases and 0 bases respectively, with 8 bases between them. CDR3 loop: CASSEIQDSYEQYF. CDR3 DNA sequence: TGTGCCAGCAGTGAAATACAGGACTCCTACGAGCAGTACTTC.